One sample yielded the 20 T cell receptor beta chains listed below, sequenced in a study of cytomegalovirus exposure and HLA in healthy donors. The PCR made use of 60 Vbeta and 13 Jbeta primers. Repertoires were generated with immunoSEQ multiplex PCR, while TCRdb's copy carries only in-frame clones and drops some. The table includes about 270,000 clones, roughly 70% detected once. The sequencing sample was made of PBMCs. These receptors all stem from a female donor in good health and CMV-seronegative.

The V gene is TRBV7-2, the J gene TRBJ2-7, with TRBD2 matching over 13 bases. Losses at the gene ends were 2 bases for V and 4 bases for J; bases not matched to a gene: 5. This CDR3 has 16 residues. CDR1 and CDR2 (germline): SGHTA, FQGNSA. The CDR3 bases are TGTGCCAGCAGCTTATGGACTAGCGGGAGCGGATACGAGCAGTACTTC. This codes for CASSLWTSGSGYEQYF.

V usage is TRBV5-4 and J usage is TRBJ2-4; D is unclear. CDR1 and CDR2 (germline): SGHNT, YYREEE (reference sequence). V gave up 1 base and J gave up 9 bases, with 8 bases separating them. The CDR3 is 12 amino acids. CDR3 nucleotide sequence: TGTGCCAGCAGCTTGTCTTCGGGCATTCAGTACTTC. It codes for CASSLSSGIQYF.

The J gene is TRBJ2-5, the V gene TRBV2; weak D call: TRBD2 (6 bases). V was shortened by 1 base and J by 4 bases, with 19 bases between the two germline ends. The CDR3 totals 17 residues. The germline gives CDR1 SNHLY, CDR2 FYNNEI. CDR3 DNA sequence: TGTGCCAGCAGTGAAGAGACGACTAGGGCGGGGCGAGAGACCCAGTACTTC. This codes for CASSEETTRAGRETQYF.

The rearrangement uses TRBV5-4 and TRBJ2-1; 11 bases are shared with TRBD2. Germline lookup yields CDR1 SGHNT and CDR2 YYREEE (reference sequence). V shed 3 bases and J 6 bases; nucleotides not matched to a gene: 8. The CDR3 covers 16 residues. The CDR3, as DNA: TGTGCCAGCAGCTCTGGCAGTACTAGCGGGAGCAATGAGCAGTTCTTC. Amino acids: CASSSGSTSGSNEQFF.

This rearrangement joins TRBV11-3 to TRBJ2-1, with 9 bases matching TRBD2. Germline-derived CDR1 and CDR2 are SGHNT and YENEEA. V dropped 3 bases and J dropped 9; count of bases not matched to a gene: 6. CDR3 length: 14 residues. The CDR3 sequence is CASSFTGTSSEQFF. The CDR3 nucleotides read TGTGCCAGCAGCTTTACCGGGACTAGCAGTGAGCAGTTCTTC.

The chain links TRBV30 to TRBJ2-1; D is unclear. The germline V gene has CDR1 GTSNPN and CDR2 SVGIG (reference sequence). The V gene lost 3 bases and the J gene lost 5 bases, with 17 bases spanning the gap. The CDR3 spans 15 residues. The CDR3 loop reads CAWSQTRDINNEQFF. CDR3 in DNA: TGTGCCTGGAGCCAAACCCGAGACATCAACAATGAGCAGTTCTTC.

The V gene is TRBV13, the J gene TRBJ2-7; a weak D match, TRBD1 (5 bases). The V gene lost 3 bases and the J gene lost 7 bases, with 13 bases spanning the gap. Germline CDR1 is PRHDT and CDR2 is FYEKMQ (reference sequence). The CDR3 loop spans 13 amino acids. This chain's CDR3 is CASSFWGPREQYF. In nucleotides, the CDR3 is TGTGCCAGCAGCTTCTGGGGCCCCCGGGAGCAGTACTTC.

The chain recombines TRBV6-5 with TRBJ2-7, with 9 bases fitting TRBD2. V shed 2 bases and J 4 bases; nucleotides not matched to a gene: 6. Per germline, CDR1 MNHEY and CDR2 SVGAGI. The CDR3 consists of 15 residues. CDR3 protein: CASSYAGLAKYEQYF. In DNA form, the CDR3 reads TGTGCCAGCAGTTACGCGGGACTAGCTAAATACGAGCAGTACTTC.

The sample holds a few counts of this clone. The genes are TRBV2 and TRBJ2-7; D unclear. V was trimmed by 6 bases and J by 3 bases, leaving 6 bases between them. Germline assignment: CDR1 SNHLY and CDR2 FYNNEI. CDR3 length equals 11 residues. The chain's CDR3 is CASRISYEQYF. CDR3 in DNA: TGTGCCAGCAGGATCAGCTACGAGCAGTACTTC.

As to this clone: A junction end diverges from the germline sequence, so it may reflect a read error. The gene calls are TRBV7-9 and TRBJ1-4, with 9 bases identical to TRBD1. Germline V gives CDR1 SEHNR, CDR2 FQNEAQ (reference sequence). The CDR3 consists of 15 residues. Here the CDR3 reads CSSSSPTGGLEKLFF. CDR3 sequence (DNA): TGTTCCAGCAGCTCACCGACAGGGGGATTGGAAAAACTGTTTTTT. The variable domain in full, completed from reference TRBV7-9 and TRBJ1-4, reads DTGVSQNPRHKITKRGQNVTFRCDPISEHNRLYWYRQTLGQGPEFLTYFQNEAQLEKSRLLSDRFSAERPKGSFSTLEIQRTEQGDSAMYLCSSSSPTGGLEKLFFGSGTQLSVL.

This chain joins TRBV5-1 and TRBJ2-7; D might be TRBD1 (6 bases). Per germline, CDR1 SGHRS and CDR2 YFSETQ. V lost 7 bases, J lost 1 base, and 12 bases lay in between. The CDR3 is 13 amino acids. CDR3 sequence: CASRQGSSYEQYF. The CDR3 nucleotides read TGCGCCAGCCGGCAGGGGTCTTCCTACGAGCAGTACTTC.

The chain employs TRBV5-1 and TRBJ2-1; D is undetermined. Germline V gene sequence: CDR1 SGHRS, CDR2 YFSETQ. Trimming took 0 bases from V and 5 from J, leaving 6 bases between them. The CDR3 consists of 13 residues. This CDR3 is CASSLDVNNEQFF. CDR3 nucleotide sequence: TGCGCCAGCAGCTTGGATGTAAACAATGAGCAGTTCTTC.

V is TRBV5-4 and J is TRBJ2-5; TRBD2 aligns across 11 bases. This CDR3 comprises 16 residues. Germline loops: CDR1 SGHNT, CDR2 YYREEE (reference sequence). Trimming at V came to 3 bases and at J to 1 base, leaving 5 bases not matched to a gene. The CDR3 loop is CASSSELAGAQETQYF. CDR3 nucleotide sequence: TGTGCCAGCAGCTCGGAACTAGCGGGGGCCCAAGAGACCCAGTACTTC.

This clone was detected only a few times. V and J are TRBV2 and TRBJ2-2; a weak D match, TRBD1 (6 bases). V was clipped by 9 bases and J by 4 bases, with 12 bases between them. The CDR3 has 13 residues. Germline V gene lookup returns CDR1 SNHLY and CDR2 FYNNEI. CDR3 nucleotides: TGTGCCAGTTACAGGGTTAGCACCGGGGAGCTGTTTTTT. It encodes CASYRVSTGELFF. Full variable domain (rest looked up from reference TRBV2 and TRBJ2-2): EPEVTQTPSHQVTQMGQEVILRCVPISNHLYFYWYRQILGQKVEFLVSFYNNEISEKSEIFDDQFSVERPDGSNFTLKIRSTKLEDSAMYFCASYRVSTGELFFGEGSRLTVL.

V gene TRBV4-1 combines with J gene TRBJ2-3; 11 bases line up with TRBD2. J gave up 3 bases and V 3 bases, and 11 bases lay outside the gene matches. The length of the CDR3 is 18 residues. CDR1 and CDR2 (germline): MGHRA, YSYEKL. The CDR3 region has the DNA TGCGCCAGCAGCCACGGTGCGCCTAGCGGGAGGCGGACAGATACGCAGTATTTT. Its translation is CASSHGAPSGRRTDTQYF.

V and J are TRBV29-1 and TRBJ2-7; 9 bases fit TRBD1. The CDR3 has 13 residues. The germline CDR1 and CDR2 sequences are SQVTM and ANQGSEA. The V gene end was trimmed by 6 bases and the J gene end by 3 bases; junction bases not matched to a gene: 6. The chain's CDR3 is CSVGDRDLYEQYF. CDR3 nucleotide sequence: TGCAGCGTCGGGGACAGGGACCTCTACGAGCAGTACTTC.

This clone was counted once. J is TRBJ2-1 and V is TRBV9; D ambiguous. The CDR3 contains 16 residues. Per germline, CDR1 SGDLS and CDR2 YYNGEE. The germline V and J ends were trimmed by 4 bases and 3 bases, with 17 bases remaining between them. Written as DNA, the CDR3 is TGTGCCAGCAGCCCCCCCTATCAGGCCCTCTACAATGAGCAGTTCTTC. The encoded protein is CASSPPYQALYNEQFF.

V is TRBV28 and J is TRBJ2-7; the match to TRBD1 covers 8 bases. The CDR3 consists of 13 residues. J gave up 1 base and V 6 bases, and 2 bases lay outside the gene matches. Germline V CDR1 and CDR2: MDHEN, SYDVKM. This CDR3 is CASRRQGSYEQYF. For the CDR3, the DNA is TGTGCCAGCAGGCGACAGGGGTCCTACGAGCAGTACTTC.

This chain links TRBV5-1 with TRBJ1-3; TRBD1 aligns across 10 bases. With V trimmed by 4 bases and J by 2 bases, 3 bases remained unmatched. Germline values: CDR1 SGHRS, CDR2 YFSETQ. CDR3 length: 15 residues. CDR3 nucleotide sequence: TGCGCCAGCAGCATCGACAGGGGGCCTGGAAACACCATATATTTT. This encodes CASSIDRGPGNTIYF.

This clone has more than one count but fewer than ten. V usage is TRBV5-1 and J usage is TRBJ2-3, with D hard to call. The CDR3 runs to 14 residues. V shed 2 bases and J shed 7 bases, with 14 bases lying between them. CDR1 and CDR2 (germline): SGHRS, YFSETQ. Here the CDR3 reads CASSLRVVENTQYF. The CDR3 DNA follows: TGCGCCAGCAGCTTACGGGTCGTCGAAAATACGCAGTATTTT.